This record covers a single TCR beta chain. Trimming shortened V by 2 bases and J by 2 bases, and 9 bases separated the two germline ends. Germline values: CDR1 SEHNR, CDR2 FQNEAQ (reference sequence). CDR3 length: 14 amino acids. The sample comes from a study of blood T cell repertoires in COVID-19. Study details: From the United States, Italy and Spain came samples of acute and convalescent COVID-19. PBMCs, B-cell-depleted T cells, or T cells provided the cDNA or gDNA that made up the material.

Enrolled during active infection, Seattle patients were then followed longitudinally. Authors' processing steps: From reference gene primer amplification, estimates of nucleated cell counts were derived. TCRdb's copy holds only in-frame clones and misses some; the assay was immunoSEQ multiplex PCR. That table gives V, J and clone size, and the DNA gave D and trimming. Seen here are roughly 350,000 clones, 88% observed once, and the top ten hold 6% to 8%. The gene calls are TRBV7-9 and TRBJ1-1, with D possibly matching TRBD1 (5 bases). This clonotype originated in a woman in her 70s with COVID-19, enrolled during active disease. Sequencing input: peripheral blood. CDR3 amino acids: CASSLTGVNTEAFF. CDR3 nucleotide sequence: TGTGCCAGCAGCTTAACAGGAGTTAACACTGAAGCTTTCTTT.